The clone carrying this T cell receptor (beta chain) appeared a few times. Amplification used 60 Vbeta primers and 13 Jbeta primers. Repertoires were generated with immunoSEQ multiplex PCR, while TCRdb's copy carries only in-frame clones and drops some. In the table there are around 130,000 clones, 70% to 90% of which are singletons. Germline CDR1 is LGHNA and CDR2 is YSLEER. Trimming removed 2 bases from V and 4 bases from J; junction bases left unmatched: 7. The CDR3 loop spans 16 amino acids. The data were obtained in a study of cytomegalovirus exposure and HLA in healthy donors. The sequencing sample was made of PBMCs. The source is a woman between 40 and 50 years old in good health and CMV-seropositive. The chain recombines TRBV4-3 with TRBJ2-3, with 9 bases lining up with TRBD2. CDR3 region: CASSQRGGRAPDTQYF. The CDR3 coding sequence is TGCGCCAGCAGCCAACGGGGCGGGAGGGCCCCAGATACGCAGTATTTT.